This note documents a single T cell receptor beta chain sequence. The study ran its PCR with 60 Vbeta and 13 Jbeta primers. TCRdb's table, derived via immunoSEQ multiplex PCR, lists solely in-frame clones and lacks some. Of about 160,000 clones in the sample, about 85% are singletons; the top ten hold less than 2%. CDR1 and CDR2 (germline): SEHNR, FQNEAQ (reference sequence). The CDR3 sequence is 15 residues long. The V segment lost 3 bases and the J segment 4 bases; nucleotides outside the gene matches: 7. The data were obtained in a study of cytomegalovirus exposure and HLA in healthy donors. The sequenced sample was PBMCs. The sequence derives from a man aged 18 to 35 in good health and CMV-seronegative. The gene calls are TRBV7-9 and TRBJ2-7; 9 bases are shared with TRBD1. This CDR3 is CASSFGTGIRYEQYF. CDR3 nucleotide sequence: TGTGCCAGCAGCTTCGGGACAGGGATAAGGTACGAGCAGTACTTC.